This note documents a single T cell receptor beta chain sequence. Libraries were prepared by immunoSEQ multiplex PCR; TCRdb keeps only in-frame clonotypes and omits some of them. Here the sample spans 50,000 or so clones, approximately 80% being singletons. The sort gate was single viable CD3+CD4+CD8-CD45RO+ cells for memory CD4+ T cells. The V end was cut by 2 bases, the J end by 4 bases, with 6 bases between. Looked up from germline, CDR1 is MNHNS and CDR2 is SASEGT. This CDR3 comprises 12 residues. These data are taken from a study of memory CD4+ T cells and cytomegalovirus serostatus. The sequence was obtained from an adult in good health and CMV-seronegative. V usage is TRBV6-1 and J usage is TRBJ2-7; unclear D gene. Specimen: memory CD4+ T cells from blood. The CDR3 DNA follows: TGTGCCAGCAGTGAATTCCAGTACGAGCAGTACTTC. This translates into CASSEFQYEQYF.